The clone carrying this T cell receptor beta chain was seen a handful of times. The data belong to a study of identical twins. TCRdb independently ran MiXCR on the 5' RACE reads; one entry per CDR3 protein. The top ten clones hold 0.5% to 0.65% of a sample with 450,000 or so distinct CDR3 sequences, approximately 15% of them seen once. The CDR3 consists of 11 residues. CDR1 is DFQATT and CDR2 is SNEGSKA in the germline V gene (reference sequence). V lost 4 bases, J lost 2 bases, and 6 bases lay in between. This same sample was also part of a study on yellow fever vaccine responses in identical twins. That work contributes: Reportedly, the T cell response mounted by twins to vaccine seemed partly convergent, partly personalized.

The TCR comes from a woman between 18 and 29 years old in good health. The sequencing sample was made of CD4+ T cells sorted from blood. The rearrangement links TRBV20-1 to TRBJ2-7; D gene ambiguous. This CDR3 is CSAKGTYEQYF. The CDR3 nucleotides read TGCAGTGCTAAGGGAACCTACGAGCAGTACTTC.